The rows below give T cell receptor beta chains drawn from one sample of a study of cytomegalovirus exposure and HLA in healthy donors. Sequenced by immunoSEQ multiplex PCR; TCRdb stores in-frame clones only, minus some. The sample carries 280,000 or so clones, 85% to 90% recorded once. Sequencing was performed on PBMCs. These receptors all stem from a young woman in good health and CMV-seronegative. Both conserved end residues are part of each CDR3. Fields, in order: CDR3 protein, V gene.

CASSLLARTYEQYF	TRBV28
CATSLPSGAQETQYF	TRBV15
CASSYSAGESYEQYF	TRBV6-6
CATSTGLDFNEQFF	TRBV15
CASSFRLAGGTDTQYF	TRBV27
CASSLSGELFF	TRBV5-1
CASSRQGVANEKLFF	TRBV19
CASRGRTRGFGPFSEQYF	TRBV5-5
CASGLVGTSNTGELFF	TRBV12-5
CASSLVGETEAFF	TRBV5-1